This T cell receptor beta chain was documented in a study of blood T cell repertoires in COVID-19. Study-wide context: From T cells, B-cell-depleted T cells, or PBMCs came the material, which was cDNA or gDNA.

Repertoires were generated with immunoSEQ multiplex PCR, while TCRdb's copy carries only in-frame clones and drops some. The sample carries over 150,000 clones, 94% recorded once. Germline values: CDR1 MNHEY, CDR2 SMNVEV (reference sequence). CDR3 size: 14 residues. The V segment lost 10 bases and the J segment 4 bases; nucleotides outside the gene matches: 10. The origin of this receptor is a young man with COVID-19, enrolled during active disease. The chain is built from TRBV27 and TRBJ1-1; 9 nucleotides match TRBD1. Material for sequencing was peripheral blood. The CDR3 sequence: CATSAGQGLTEAFF. Written as DNA, the CDR3 is TGTGCCACATCGGCCGGACAGGGGCTCACTGAAGCTTTCTTT.